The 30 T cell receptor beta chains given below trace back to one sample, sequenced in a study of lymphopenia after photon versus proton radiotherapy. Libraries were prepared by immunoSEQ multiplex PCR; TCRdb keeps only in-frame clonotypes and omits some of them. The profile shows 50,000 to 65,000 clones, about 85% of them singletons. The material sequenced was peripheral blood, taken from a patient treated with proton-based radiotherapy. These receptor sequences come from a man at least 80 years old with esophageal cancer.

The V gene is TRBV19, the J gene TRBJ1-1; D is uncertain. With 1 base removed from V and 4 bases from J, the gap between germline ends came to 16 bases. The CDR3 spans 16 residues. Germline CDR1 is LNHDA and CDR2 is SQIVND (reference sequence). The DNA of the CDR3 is TGTGCCAGTAGTATAGGGTCGGGAGGGAGCGGCACTGAAGCTTTCTTT. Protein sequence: CASSIGSGGSGTEAFF.

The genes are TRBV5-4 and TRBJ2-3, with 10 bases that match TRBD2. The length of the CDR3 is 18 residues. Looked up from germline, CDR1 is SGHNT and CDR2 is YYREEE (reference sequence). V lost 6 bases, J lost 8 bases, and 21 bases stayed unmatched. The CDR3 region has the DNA TGTGCCAGCACTACAGACAGACCGGGACTAGCGAAAAAGGGTACGCAGTATTTT. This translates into CASTTDRPGLAKKGTQYF.

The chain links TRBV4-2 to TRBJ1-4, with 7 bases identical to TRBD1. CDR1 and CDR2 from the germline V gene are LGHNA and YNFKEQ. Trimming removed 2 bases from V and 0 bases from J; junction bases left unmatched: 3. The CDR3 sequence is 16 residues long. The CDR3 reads CASSQTTGATNEKLFF. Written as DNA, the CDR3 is TGTGCCAGCAGCCAAACCACAGGGGCAACTAATGAAAAACTGTTTTTT.

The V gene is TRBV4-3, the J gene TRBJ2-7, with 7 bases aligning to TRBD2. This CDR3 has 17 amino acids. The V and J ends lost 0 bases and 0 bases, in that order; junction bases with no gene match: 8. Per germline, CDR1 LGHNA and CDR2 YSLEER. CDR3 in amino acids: CASSQDLLALSSYEQYF. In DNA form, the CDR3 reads TGCGCCAGCAGCCAAGACCTACTAGCGTTAAGCTCCTACGAGCAGTACTTC.

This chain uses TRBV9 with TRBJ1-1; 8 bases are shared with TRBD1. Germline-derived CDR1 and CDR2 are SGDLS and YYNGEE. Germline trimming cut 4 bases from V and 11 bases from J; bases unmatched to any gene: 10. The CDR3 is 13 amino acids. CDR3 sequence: CASSPGTGVLAFF. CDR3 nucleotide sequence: TGTGCCAGCAGCCCAGGGACAGGAGTCCTGGCTTTCTTT. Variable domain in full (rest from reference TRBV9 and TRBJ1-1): DSGVTQTPKHLITATGQRVTLRCSPRSGDLSVYWYQQSLDQGLQFLIQYYNGEERAKGNILERFSAQQFPDLHSELNLSSLELGDSALYFCASSPGTGVLAFFGQGTRLTVV.

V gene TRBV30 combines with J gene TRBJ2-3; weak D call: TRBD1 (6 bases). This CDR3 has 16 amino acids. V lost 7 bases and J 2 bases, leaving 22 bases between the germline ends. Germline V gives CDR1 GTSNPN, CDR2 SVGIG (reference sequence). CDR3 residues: CAYNPRDKDYTDTQYF. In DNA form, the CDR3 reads TGTGCCTACAATCCCCGGGACAAAGATTACACAGATACGCAGTATTTT. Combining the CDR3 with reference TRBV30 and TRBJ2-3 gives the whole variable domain SQTIHQWPATLVQPVGSPLSLECTVEGTSNPNLYWYRQAAGRGLQLLFYSVGIGQISSEVPQNLSASRPQDRQFILSSKKLLLSDSGFYLCAYNPRDKDYTDTQYFGPGTRLTVL.

The CDR3 DNA is TGTGCCAGCAGCTTAGGCACGGCGGGAGGCTACAATGAGCAGTTCTTC. Its translation: CASSLGTAGGYNEQFF. The chain carries TRBV7-9 and TRBJ2-1, with 8 nucleotides matching TRBD2. This CDR3 is 16 amino acids long. The germline CDR1 and CDR2 sequences are SEHNR and FQNEAQ (reference sequence). V dropped 1 base and J dropped 3; count of bases not matched to a gene: 5.

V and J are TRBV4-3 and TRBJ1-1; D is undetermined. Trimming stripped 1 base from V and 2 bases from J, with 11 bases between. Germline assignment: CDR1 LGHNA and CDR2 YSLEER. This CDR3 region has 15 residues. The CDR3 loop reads CASSQAPTENTEAFF. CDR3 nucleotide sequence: TGCGCCAGCAGCCAAGCCCCGACCGAAAACACTGAAGCTTTCTTT.

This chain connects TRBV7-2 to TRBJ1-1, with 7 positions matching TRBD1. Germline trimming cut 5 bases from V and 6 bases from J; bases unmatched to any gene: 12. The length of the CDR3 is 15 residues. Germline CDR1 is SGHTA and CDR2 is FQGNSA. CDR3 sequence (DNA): TGTGCCAGCAGCGCCCGACAGGGTGGGGGACCTGAAGCTTTCTTT. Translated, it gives CASSARQGGGPEAFF. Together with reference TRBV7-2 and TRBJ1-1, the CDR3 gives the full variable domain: GAGVSQSPSNKVTEKGKDVELRCDPISGHTALYWYRQSLGQGLEFLIYFQGNSAPDKSGLPSDRFSAERTGGSVSTLTIQRTQQEDSAVYLCASSARQGGGPEAFFGQGTRLTVV.

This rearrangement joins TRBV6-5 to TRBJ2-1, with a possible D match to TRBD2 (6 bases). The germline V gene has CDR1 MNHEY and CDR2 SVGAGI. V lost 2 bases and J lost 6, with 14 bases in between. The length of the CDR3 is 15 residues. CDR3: CASSYNGGNANEQFF. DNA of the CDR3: TGTGCCAGCAGTTACAATGGCGGGAATGCCAATGAGCAGTTCTTC.

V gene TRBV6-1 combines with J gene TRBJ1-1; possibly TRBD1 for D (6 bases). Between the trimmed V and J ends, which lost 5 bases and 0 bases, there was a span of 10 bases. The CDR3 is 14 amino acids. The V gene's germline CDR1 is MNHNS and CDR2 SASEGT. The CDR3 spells CASSSRQVNTEAFF. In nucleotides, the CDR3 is TGTGCCAGCAGTTCGCGACAGGTGAACACTGAAGCTTTCTTT.

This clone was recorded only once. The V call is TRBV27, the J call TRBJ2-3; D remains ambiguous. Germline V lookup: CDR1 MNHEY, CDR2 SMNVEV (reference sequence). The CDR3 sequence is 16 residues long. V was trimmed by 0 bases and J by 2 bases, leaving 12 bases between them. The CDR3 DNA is TGTGCCAGCAGTTTATCATCGTACAGATACACAGATACGCAGTATTTT. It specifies CASSLSSYRYTDTQYF.

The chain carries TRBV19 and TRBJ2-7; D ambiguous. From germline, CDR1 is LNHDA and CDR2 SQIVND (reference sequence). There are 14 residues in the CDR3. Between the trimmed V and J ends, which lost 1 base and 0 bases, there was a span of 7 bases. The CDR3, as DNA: TGTGCCAGTAGTATAGGGGCTAGCTCCTACGAGCAGTACTTC. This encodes CASSIGASSYEQYF.

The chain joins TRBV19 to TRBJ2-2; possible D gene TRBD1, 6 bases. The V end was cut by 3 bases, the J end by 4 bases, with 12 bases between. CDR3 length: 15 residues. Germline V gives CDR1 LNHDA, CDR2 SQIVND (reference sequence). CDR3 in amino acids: CASSIKGVGTGELFF. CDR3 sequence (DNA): TGTGCCAGTAGTATTAAGGGGGTTGGCACCGGGGAGCTGTTTTTT.

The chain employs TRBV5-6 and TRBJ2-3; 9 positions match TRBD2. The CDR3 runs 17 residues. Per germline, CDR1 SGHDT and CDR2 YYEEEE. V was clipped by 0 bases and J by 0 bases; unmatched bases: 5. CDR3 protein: CASSLDLLAGSTDTQYF. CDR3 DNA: TGTGCCAGCAGCTTGGATCTGCTAGCGGGGAGCACAGATACGCAGTATTTT. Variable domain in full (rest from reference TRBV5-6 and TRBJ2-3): DAGVTQSPTHLIKTRGQQVTLRCSPKSGHDTVSWYQQALGQGPQFIFQYYEEEERQRGNFPDRFSGHQFPNYSSELNVNALLLGDSALYLCASSLDLLAGSTDTQYFGPGTRLTVL.

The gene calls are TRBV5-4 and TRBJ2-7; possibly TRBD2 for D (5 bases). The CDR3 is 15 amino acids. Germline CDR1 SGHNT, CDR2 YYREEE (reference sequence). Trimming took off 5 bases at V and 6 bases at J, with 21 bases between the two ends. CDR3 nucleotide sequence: TGTGCCAGCAGTTCGGGCCGGGATCGGGTGGGCGAGCAGTACTTC. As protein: CASSSGRDRVGEQYF.

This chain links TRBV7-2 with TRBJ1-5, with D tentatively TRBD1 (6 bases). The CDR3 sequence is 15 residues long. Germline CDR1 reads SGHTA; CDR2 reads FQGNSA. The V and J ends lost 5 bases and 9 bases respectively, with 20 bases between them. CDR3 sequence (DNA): TGTGCCAGCAGCCGTAACCTGCGTACACAGGGGCCCCAGCATTTT. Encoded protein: CASSRNLRTQGPQHF.

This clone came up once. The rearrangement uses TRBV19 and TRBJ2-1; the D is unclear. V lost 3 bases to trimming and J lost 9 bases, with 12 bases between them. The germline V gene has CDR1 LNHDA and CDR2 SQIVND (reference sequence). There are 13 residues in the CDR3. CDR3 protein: CASSMVADGEQFF. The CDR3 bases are TGTGCCAGTAGTATGGTGGCCGACGGTGAGCAGTTCTTC.

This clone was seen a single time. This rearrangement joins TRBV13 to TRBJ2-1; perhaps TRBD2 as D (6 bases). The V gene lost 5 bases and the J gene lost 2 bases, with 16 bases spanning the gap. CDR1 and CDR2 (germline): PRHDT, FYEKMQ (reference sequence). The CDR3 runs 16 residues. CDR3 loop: CASSPSRAGTYNEQFF. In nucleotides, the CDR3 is TGTGCCAGCAGCCCTTCTAGGGCGGGAACCTACAATGAGCAGTTCTTC.

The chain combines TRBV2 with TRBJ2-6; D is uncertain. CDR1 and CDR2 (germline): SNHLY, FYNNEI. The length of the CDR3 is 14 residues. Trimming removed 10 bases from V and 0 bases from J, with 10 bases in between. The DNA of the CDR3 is TGTGCCAACGACAAGAGCTCTGGGGCCAACGTCCTGACTTTC. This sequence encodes CANDKSSGANVLTF.

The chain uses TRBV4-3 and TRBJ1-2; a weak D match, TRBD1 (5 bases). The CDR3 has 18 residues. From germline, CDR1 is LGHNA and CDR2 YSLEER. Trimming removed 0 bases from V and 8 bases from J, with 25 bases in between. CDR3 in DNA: TGCGCCAGCAGCCAAGATTTATCCGGGACCCTTATTCTAAAGGGCTACACCTTC. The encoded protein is CASSQDLSGTLILKGYTF.

In DNA form, the CDR3 reads TGTGCCAGTAGTGAAGGCCCCCAATCGGCCCAGTACTTC. The encoded protein is CASSEGPQSAQYF. The rearrangement joins TRBV19 to TRBJ2-5; D not resolved. The CDR3 totals 13 residues. CDR1 LNHDA and CDR2 SQIVND come from the germline V gene (reference sequence). The ends were cut back, 5 bases at V and 9 bases at J, with 16 bases in the middle.

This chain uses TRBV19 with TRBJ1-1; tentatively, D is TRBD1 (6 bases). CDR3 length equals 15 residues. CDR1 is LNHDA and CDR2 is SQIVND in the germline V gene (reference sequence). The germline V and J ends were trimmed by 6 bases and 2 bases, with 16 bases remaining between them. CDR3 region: CASRGRGGANTEAFF. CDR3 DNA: TGTGCCAGTAGGGGACGGGGGGGCGCAAACACTGAAGCTTTCTTT.

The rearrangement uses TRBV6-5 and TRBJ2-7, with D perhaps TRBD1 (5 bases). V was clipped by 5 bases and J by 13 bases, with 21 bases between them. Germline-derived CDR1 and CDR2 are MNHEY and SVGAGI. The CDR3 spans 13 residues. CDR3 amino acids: CASSEISSQGHYF. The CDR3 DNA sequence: TGTGCCAGCAGTGAAATCAGTTCGCAGGGTCACTACTTC.

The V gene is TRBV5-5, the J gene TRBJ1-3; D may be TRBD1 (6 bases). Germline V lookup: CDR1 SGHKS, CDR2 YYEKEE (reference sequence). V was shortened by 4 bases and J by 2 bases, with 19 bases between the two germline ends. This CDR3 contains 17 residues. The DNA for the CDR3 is TGTGCCAGCAGCAAACGGCGGTCAGGGGATACTGGAAACACCATATATTTT. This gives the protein CASSKRRSGDTGNTIYF.

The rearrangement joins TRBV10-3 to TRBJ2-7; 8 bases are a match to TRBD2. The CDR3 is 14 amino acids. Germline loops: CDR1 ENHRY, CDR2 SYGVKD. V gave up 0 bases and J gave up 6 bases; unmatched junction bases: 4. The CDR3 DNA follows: TGTGCCATCAGTGAGTCCGGGACTAGGGGCGAGCAGTACTTC. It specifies CAISESGTRGEQYF.

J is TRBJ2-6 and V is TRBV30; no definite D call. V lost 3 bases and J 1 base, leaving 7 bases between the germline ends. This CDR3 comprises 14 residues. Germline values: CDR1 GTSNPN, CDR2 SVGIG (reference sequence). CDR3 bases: TGTGCCTGGAGGACGGAATCTGGGGCCAACGTCCTGACTTTC. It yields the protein CAWRTESGANVLTF.

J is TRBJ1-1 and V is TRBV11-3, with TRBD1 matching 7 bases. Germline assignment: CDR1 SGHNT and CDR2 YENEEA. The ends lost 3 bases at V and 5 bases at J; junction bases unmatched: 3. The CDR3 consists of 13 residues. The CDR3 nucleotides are TGTGCCAGCAGCTTTGACAGGGAGACTGAAGCTTTCTTT. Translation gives CASSFDRETEAFF.

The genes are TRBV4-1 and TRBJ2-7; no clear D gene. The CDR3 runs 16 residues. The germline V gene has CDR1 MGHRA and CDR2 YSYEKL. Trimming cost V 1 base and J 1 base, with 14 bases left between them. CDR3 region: CASSQGRASESYEQYF. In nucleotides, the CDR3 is TGCGCCAGCAGCCAAGGGAGAGCCTCAGAGTCCTACGAGCAGTACTTC.

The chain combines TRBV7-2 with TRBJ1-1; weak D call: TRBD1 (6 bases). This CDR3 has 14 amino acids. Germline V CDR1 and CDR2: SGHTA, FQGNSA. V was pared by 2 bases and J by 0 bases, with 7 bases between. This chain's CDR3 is CASSLQGMNTEAFF. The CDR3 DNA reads TGTGCCAGCAGCTTACAGGGGATGAACACTGAAGCTTTCTTT.